The source of this T cell receptor beta chain is a study of blood T cell repertoires in COVID-19. On the study more broadly: The samples span acute and convalescent COVID-19 from the United States, Italy and Spain. Sources were T cells, B-cell-depleted T cells, or PBMCs; the material itself was cDNA or gDNA.

Per germline, CDR1 SGDLS and CDR2 YYNGEE. The CDR3 contains 12 residues. The V end was cut by 1 base, the J end by 5 bases, with 6 bases between. In Seattle, patients joined the study during active infection and were tracked longitudinally. Methods used by the authors: Estimated nucleated cell counts came from reference gene primer amplification. Clones were sequenced by immunoSEQ multiplex PCR, and TCRdb holds only the in-frame ones, with some missing. V and J calls and clone size are as listed in that table; D and trimming were resolved from the DNA. The sample shows approximately 200,000 clones, 94% of them seen only once.

The sample was peripheral blood. The receptor was derived from a man aged 25-40 years with COVID-19, enrolled during active disease. The chain has TRBV9 and TRBJ1-1; D is possibly TRBD1 (5 bases). The CDR3 region is CASSVQGTEAFF. The CDR3 nucleotides are TGTGCCAGCAGCGTACAGGGAACTGAAGCTTTCTTT.